This T cell receptor beta chain was profiled in a study of CD8 T cells in ankylosing spondylitis. TCRdb re-called the 5' RACE reads through MiXCR, storing one row per CDR3 protein. The sample has some 130,000 distinct CDR3 sequences, 7% to 8% seen once; the top ten hold roughly 12%. The CDR3 has 13 residues. Trimming pared 5 bases from V and 7 bases from J, leaving 12 bases between. Germline lookup yields CDR1 SGHRS and CDR2 YFSETQ. There are many counts of this clonotype. Antigen specificity is unknown. Findings of the study overall: Characteristic, it appeared, of ankylosing spondylitis blood was a TCR beta motif of several highly homologous variants.

This chain uses TRBV5-1 with TRBJ1-4; weak D call: TRBD1 (5 bases). Sequencing was carried out using blood, either unsorted or a sorted T cell fraction (not recorded which). This clonotype was sampled from a female donor with ankylosing spondylitis or in good health (not recorded which). CDR3 protein: CASRNTGFEKLFF. The CDR3 bases are TGCGCCAGCAGAAATACAGGATTTGAAAAACTGTTTTTT.